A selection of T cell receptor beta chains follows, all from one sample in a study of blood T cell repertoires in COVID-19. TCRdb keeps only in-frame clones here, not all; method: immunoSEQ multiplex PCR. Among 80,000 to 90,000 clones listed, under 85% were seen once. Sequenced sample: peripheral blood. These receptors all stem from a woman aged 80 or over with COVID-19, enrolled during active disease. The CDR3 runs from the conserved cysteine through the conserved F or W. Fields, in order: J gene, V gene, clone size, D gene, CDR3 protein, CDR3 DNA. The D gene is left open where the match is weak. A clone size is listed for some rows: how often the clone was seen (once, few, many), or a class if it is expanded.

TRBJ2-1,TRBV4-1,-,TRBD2,CASSPPTSGNYNEQFF,TGCGCCAGCAGCCCACCAACTAGCGGGAACTACAATGAGCAGTTCTTC
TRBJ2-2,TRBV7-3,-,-,CASSRGLSNTGELFF,TGTGCCAGCAGCCGCGGACTGTCGAACACCGGGGAGCTGTTTTTT
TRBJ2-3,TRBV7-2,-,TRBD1,CASSLDRGQADTQYF,TGTGCCAGCAGCCTGGACAGGGGGCAGGCCGATACGCAGTATTTT
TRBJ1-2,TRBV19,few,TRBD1,CASSIGTVYGYTF,TGTGCCAGTAGTATCGGGACAGTCTATGGCTACACCTTC
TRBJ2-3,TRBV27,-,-,CASSFGRGWLDTQYF,TGTGCCAGCAGTTTCGGCCGGGGTTGGCTAGATACGCAGTATTTT
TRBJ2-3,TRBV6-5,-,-,CASRTTDTQYF,TGTGCCAGCAGGACTACAGATACGCAGTATTTT
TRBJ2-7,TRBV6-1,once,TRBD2,CASSGGTSGLSSYEQYF,TGTGCCAGCAGTGGCGGGACTAGCGGCCTCAGCTCCTACGAGCAGTACTTC
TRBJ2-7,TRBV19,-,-,CASSRGATSDEQYF,TGTGCCAGTAGTCGGGGGGCTACCAGCGACGAGCAGTACTTC
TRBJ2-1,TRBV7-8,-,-,CASSRYSSSYNEQFF,TGTGCCAGCAGCAGATACTCGAGCTCCTACAATGAGCAGTTCTTC
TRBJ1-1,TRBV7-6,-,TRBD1,CASSFGQGIDTTEAFF,TGTGCCAGCAGCTTTGGACAGGGGATTGATACAACTGAAGCTTTCTTT
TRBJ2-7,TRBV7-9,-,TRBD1,CASSSGTDLYEQYF,TGTGCCAGCAGCTCCGGGACAGATCTCTACGAGCAGTACTTC
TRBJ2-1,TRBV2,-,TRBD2,CASKLAGGDNEQFF,TGTGCCAGCAAGCTAGCGGGAGGAGACAATGAGCAGTTCTTC
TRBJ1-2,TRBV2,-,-,CASSPVYGYTF,TGTGCCAGCAGCCCTGTCTATGGCTACACCTTC
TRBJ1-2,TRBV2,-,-,CASSVGSGVAGYTF,TGTGCCAGCAGCGTAGGGTCAGGGGTTGCTGGCTACACCTTC
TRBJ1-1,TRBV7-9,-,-,CASSLMEMNTEAFF,TGTGCCAGCAGCTTAATGGAGATGAACACTGAAGCTTTCTTT
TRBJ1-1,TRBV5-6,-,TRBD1,CASSPDRGNTEAFF,TGTGCCAGCAGCCCGGACAGGGGAAACACTGAAGCTTTCTTT
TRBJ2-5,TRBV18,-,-,CASSPPGLVQETQYF,TGTGCCAGCTCACCACCAGGCCTAGTTCAAGAGACCCAGTACTTC
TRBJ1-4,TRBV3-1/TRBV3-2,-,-,CASSRPGVATNEKLFF,TGTGCCAGCAGCCGCCCCGGAGTGGCAACTAATGAAAAACTGTTTTTT
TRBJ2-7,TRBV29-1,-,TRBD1,CSAGTGGLYEQYF,TGCAGCGCTGGGACAGGGGGACTCTACGAGCAGTACTTC
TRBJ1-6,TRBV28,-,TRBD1,CASSLGDRHNSPLHF,TGTGCCAGCAGTTTGGGGGACAGACATAATTCACCCCTCCACTTT
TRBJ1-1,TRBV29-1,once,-,CSVEDWQGGRNTEAFF,TGCAGCGTTGAAGACTGGCAGGGAGGAAGGAACACTGAAGCTTTCTTT
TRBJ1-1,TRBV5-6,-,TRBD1,CASSWGQVNTEAFF,TGTGCCAGCAGCTGGGGACAGGTGAACACTGAAGCTTTCTTT
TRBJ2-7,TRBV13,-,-,CASSLLGGGSSYEQYF,TGTGCCAGCAGCTTATTAGGAGGCGGCAGCTCCTACGAGCAGTACTTC
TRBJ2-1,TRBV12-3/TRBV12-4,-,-,CASSLLGHEQFF,TGTGCCAGCAGTTTACTTGGCCATGAGCAGTTCTTC
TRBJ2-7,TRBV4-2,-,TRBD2,CASSQVGPSGTAYEQYF,TGTGCCAGCAGCCAAGTGGGACCTAGCGGTACCGCCTACGAGCAGTACTTC
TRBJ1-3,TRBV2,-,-,CASTLQNSGNTIYF,TGTGCCAGCACGCTCCAGAACTCTGGAAACACCATATATTTT
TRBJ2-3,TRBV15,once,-,CATSRDMAGTDTQYF,TGTGCCACCAGCAGAGATATGGCGGGGACAGATACGCAGTATTTT
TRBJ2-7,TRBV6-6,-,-,CASSSPGWRGTYEQYF,TGTGCCAGCAGTTCGCCTGGATGGCGGGGCACCTACGAGCAGTACTTC
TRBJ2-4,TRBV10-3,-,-,CAISERGTVGAKNIQYF,TGTGCCATCAGTGAGAGGGGGACGGTGGGGGCCAAAAACATTCAGTACTTC
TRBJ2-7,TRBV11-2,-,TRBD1,CASSSWDRPHEQYF,TGTGCCAGCAGCTCTTGGGACAGGCCTCACGAGCAGTACTTC
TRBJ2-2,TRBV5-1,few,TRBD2,CASSTQGLAGNGELFF,TGCGCCAGCAGCACCCAGGGACTAGCGGGAAACGGGGAGCTGTTTTTT
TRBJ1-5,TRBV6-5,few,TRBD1,CASTRDRDQPQHF,TGTGCCAGCACCCGGGACAGGGACCAGCCCCAGCATTTT
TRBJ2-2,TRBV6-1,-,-,CASSELNTGELFF,TGTGCCAGCAGTGAACTTAACACCGGGGAGCTGTTTTTT
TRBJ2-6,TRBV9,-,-,CASSPRSNSGANVLTF,TGTGCCAGCAGCCCTCGGTCTAACTCTGGGGCCAACGTCCTGACTTTC
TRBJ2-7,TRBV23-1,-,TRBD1,CASSHPGQVHEQYF,TGCGCCAGCAGTCACCCTGGACAGGTCCACGAGCAGTACTTC
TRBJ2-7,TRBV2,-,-,CASSGASYEQYF,TGTGCCAGCAGTGGCGCCTCCTACGAGCAGTACTTC
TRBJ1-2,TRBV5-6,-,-,CASSLDGRGYTF,TGTGCCAGCAGCTTGGATGGCCGTGGCTACACCTTC
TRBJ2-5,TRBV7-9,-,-,CASSVDYPKVETQYF,TGTGCCAGCAGCGTCGACTACCCCAAGGTTGAGACCCAGTACTTC
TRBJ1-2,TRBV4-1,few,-,CASSQSYGGEGGYTF,TGCGCCAGCAGCCAGAGTTACGGGGGAGAGGGTGGCTACACCTTC
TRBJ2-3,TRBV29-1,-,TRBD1,CSGQGGTDTQYF,TGCAGTGGACAGGGGGGCACAGATACGCAGTATTTT
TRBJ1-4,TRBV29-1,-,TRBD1,CSVTTGQGWGEKLFF,TGCAGCGTAACTACCGGACAGGGGTGGGGTGAAAAACTGTTTTTT
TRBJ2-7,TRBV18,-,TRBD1,CASSPLGRQGYEQYF,TGTGCCAGCTCACCACTGGGGAGACAGGGCTACGAGCAGTACTTC
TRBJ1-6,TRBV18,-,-,CASSPVPGYDYNSPLHF,TGTGCCAGCTCACCCGTCCCGGGGTACGACTATAATTCACCCCTCCACTTT
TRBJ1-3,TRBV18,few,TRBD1,CASSPSSGGSGNTIYF,TGTGCCAGCTCACCAAGTTCAGGGGGCTCTGGAAACACCATATATTTT
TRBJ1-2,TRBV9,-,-,CASSVGAANYGYTF,TGTGCCAGCAGCGTAGGGGCAGCTAACTATGGCTACACCTTC
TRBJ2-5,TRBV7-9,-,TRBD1,CASSRQGAARGETQYF,TGTGCCAGCAGTCGACAGGGGGCGGCGAGGGGTGAGACCCAGTACTTC
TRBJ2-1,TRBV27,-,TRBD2,CASTLLAGYNEQFF,TGTGCCAGCACCCTACTAGCGGGGTACAATGAGCAGTTCTTC
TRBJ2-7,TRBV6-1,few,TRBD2,CASSASRNLAGGSEQYF,TGTGCCAGCAGTGCCTCCAGAAATCTAGCGGGAGGAAGCGAGCAGTACTTC
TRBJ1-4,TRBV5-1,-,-,CASSKLTGSTNEKLFF,TGCGCCAGCAGCAAGCTGACTGGCTCAACTAATGAAAAACTGTTTTTT
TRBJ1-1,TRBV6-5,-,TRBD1,CASRGTGLAFTEAFF,TGTGCCAGCAGGGGGACAGGCCTCGCCTTCACTGAAGCTTTCTTT
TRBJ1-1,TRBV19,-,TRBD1,CASSQRTGGMNTEAFF,TGTGCCAGTAGTCAAAGGACAGGGGGAATGAACACTGAAGCTTTCTTT